The next 17 T cell receptor beta chains were all read from a single sample in a study of cytomegalovirus exposure and HLA in healthy donors. The PCR contained 60 Vbeta and 13 Jbeta primers. Measured with immunoSEQ multiplex PCR; TCRdb has only the in-frame clones, and not every one. The table shows over 120,000 clones, with 80% occurring only once. Sequenced sample: PBMCs. The receptors stem from a man aged 35 to 55 in good health and CMV-seronegative.

This clone occurred a few times. The rearrangement joins TRBV9 to TRBJ2-1, with 10 bases lining up with TRBD2. Germline V gives CDR1 SGDLS, CDR2 YYNGEE. The CDR3 runs to 15 residues. Trimming removed 4 bases from V and 10 bases from J; junction bases left unmatched: 11. In DNA form, the CDR3 reads TGTGCCAGCAGCTCCCAGCGGGGGGGCCGACGAGAGCAGTTCTTC. Translating it yields CASSSQRGGRREQFF.

The CDR3 region is CASSIGTGADTQYF. The CDR3 DNA reads as TGTGCCAGTAGTATCGGGACAGGGGCAGATACGCAGTATTTT. V is TRBV19 and J is TRBJ2-3; 10 positions match TRBD1. The ends lost 3 bases at V and 4 bases at J; junction bases unmatched: 1. Germline CDR1 and CDR2: LNHDA and SQIVND (reference sequence). The CDR3 length is 14 residues.

The chain uses TRBV2 and TRBJ2-5; D is perhaps TRBD1 (6 bases). Germline V gives CDR1 SNHLY, CDR2 FYNNEI. V lost 5 bases and J 2 bases, leaving 9 bases between the germline ends. This CDR3 contains 13 residues. CDR3: CASSLDSQETQYF. The CDR3 DNA sequence: TGTGCCAGCAGTTTGGACAGTCAAGAGACCCAGTACTTC. Looking up the rest from reference TRBV2 and TRBJ2-5 gives the full variable domain: EPEVTQTPSHQVTQMGQEVILRCVPISNHLYFYWYRQILGQKVEFLVSFYNNEISEKSEIFDDQFSVERPDGSNFTLKIRSTKLEDSAMYFCASSLDSQETQYFGPGTRLLVL.

The chain links TRBV13 to TRBJ2-7, with D hard to call. The CDR3 covers 13 residues. V lost 3 bases, J lost 6 bases, and 12 bases lay in between. Germline CDR1 PRHDT, CDR2 FYEKMQ (reference sequence). The CDR3 reads CASSFPSQREQYF. CDR3 nucleotide sequence: TGTGCCAGCAGCTTTCCTTCCCAGCGCGAGCAGTACTTC.

The DNA of the CDR3 is TGTGCCAGCAGAACCGGGGTGGCGGGACAGGCGCACGAGCAGTACTTC. This codes for CASRTGVAGQAHEQYF. V usage is TRBV6-6 and J usage is TRBJ2-7; 8 positions match TRBD1. With V trimmed by 6 bases and J by 5 bases, 15 bases remained unmatched. The CDR3 is 16 residues long. Germline values: CDR1 MNHNY, CDR2 SVGAGI (reference sequence).

This clone came up once. CDR3 sequence (DNA): TGTGCCAGCAGCGACAGGGGTAATCAGCCCCAGCATTTT. Protein: CASSDRGNQPQHF. V is TRBV9 and J is TRBJ1-5; TRBD1 aligns across 7 bases. The V gene's germline CDR1 is SGDLS and CDR2 YYNGEE. V dropped 3 bases and J dropped 4; count of bases not matched to a gene: 1. This CDR3 comprises 13 residues. Full variable domain (rest looked up from reference TRBV9 and TRBJ1-5): DSGVTQTPKHLITATGQRVTLRCSPRSGDLSVYWYQQSLDQGLQFLIQYYNGEERAKGNILERFSAQQFPDLHSELNLSSLELGDSALYFCASSDRGNQPQHFGDGTRLSIL.

On this clone: This same CDR3 is encoded by further DNA sequences in the sample. This chain joins TRBV19 and TRBJ2-7, with D perhaps matching TRBD1 (5 bases). The CDR3 spans 13 residues. Trimming took off 5 bases at V and 2 bases at J, with 10 bases between the two ends. The germline CDR1 and CDR2 sequences are LNHDA and SQIVND (reference sequence). The CDR3, as DNA: TGTGCCAGTAGTCCCACAGGAGCCTACGAGCAGTACTTC. This gives the protein CASSPTGAYEQYF.

The V call is TRBV29-1, the J call TRBJ2-7; 10 nucleotides align to TRBD1. Germline V gene data show CDR1 as SQVTM and CDR2 as ANQGSEA. CDR3 length equals 13 residues. Germline trimming cut 4 bases from V and 3 bases from J; bases unmatched to any gene: 3. CDR3 loop: CSVGQGAYYEQYF. The DNA of the CDR3 is TGCAGCGTTGGACAGGGGGCGTACTACGAGCAGTACTTC.

This chain connects TRBV7-3 to TRBJ2-2; D unresolved. Trimming took off 2 bases at V and 6 bases at J, with 7 bases between the two ends. The CDR3 sequence is 13 residues long. The germline gives CDR1 SGHTA, CDR2 FQGTGA. Here the CDR3 reads CASSLLAAGELFF. CDR3 sequence (DNA): TGTGCCAGCAGCTTATTGGCTGCCGGGGAGCTGTTTTTT.

V gene TRBV28 combines with J gene TRBJ1-5; tentatively, D is TRBD1 (5 bases). Germline V CDR1 and CDR2: MDHEN, SYDVKM. Trimming stripped 4 bases from V and 7 bases from J, with 14 bases between. The CDR3 has 14 residues. The CDR3 is CASSSVSGSQPQHF. The DNA of the CDR3 is TGTGCCAGCAGTTCGGTTTCAGGGTCGCAGCCCCAGCATTTT.

This chain uses TRBV10-2 with TRBJ2-7; a weak D match, TRBD1 (6 bases). CDR1 and CDR2 from the germline V gene are WSHSY and SAAADI. Trimming removed 4 bases at V and 1 base at J, with 11 bases between. This CDR3 region has 14 residues. As DNA, the CDR3 is TGCGCCAGCAGTGTGGACAGTCAGTCCTACGAGCAGTACTTC. Translating it yields CASSVDSQSYEQYF.

This chain connects TRBV4-3 to TRBJ1-2; no firm D call. V was clipped by 0 bases and J by 4 bases, with 15 bases between them. The V gene's germline CDR1 is LGHNA and CDR2 YSLEER. This CDR3 comprises 16 residues. CDR3 region: CASSQDHVSVPYGYTF. The CDR3 nucleotides are TGCGCCAGCAGCCAAGATCACGTGTCAGTCCCCTATGGCTACACCTTC.

This clone was seen only once. The V call is TRBV5-4, the J call TRBJ1-2, with 7 bases identical to TRBD1. Per the germline V gene, CDR1 is SGHNT and CDR2 is YYREEE (reference sequence). The CDR3 is 15 residues long. Germline trimming cut 3 bases from V and 2 bases from J; bases unmatched to any gene: 7. CDR3 sequence (DNA): TGTGCCAGCAGCTCCGGGACAGAGTTCAACTATGGCTACACCTTC. Its translation: CASSSGTEFNYGYTF.

On this clone: Other DNA sequences in the sample encode the same CDR3. This rearrangement joins TRBV4-2 to TRBJ2-1; 8 bases agree with TRBD2. The CDR3 length is 15 residues. Germline lookup yields CDR1 LGHNA and CDR2 YNFKEQ. V was pared by 0 bases and J by 3 bases, with 1 base of the junction left unmatched. The CDR3 DNA reads TGTGCCAGCAGCCAAGATCGGGGGGGCTACAATGAGCAGTTCTTC. It is translated as CASSQDRGGYNEQFF.

The chain carries TRBV10-3 and TRBJ1-2; 10 positions match TRBD1. The CDR3 contains 13 residues. Germline CDR1 is ENHRY and CDR2 is SYGVKD. After removal of 3 bases from V and 8 bases from J, the junction contained 3 bases not matched to a gene. The CDR3 loop reads CAISDDRGHGYTF. The CDR3 DNA is TGTGCCATCAGTGACGACAGGGGGCACGGCTACACCTTC.

The rearrangement uses TRBV25-1 and TRBJ2-3; a weak D match, TRBD1 (6 bases). The CDR3 is made up of 14 amino acids. With 4 bases removed from V and 6 bases from J, the gap between germline ends came to 14 bases. In germline, CDR1 is MGHDK, CDR2 SYGVNS. CDR3 DNA sequence: TGTGCCAGCAGTGTGGCAGGGGCCGCGGATACGCAGTATTTT. This gives the protein CASSVAGAADTQYF.

V gene TRBV9 combines with J gene TRBJ2-5; no reliable D call. The V gene's germline CDR1 is SGDLS and CDR2 YYNGEE. Trimming took off 4 bases at V and 1 base at J, with 17 bases between the two ends. The CDR3 runs to 16 residues. The CDR3 nucleotides are TGTGCCAGCAGCACTCGAATTGGCGGTATCCAAGAGACCCAGTACTTC. Translating it yields CASSTRIGGIQETQYF.